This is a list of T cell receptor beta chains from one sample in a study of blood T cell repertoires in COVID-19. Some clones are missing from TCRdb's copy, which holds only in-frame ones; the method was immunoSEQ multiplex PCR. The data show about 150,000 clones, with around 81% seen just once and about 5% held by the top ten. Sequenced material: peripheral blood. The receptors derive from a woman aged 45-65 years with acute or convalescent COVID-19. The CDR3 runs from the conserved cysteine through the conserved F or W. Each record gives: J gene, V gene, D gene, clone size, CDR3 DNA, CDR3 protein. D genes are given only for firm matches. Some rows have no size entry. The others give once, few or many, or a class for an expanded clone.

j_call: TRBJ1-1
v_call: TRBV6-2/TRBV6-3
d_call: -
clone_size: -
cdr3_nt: TGTGCCAGCAGTTACAACGGGAACACTGAAGCTTTCTTT
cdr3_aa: CASSYNGNTEAFF

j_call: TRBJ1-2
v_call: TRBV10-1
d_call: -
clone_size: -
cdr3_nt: TGCGCCAGCAGTGAGTCCCGCCGACGGAGGGACGACTATGGCTACACCTTC
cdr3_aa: CASSESRRRRDDYGYTF

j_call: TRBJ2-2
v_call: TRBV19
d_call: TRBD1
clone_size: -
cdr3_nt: TGTGCCAGTAGTATTCCGAGGGGGCATGCGAACACCGGGGAGCTGTTTTTT
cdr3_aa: CASSIPRGHANTGELFF

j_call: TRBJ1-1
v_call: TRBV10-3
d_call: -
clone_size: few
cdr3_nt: TGTGCCATCGCCCCCCGGGGAGAGATCATGAACACTGAAGCTTTCTTT
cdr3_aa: CAIAPRGEIMNTEAFF

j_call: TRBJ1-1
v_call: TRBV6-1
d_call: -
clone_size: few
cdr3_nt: TGTGCCAGCAGTGAACTTAGCATCACTGAAGCTTTCTTT
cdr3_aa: CASSELSITEAFF

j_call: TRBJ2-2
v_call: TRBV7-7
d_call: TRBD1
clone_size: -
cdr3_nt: TGTGCCAGCAGCTTCGACAGGGTCACCGGGGAGCTGTTTTTT
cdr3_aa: CASSFDRVTGELFF

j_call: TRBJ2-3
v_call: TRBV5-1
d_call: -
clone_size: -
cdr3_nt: TGCGCCAGCAGCTTCCAAGGGGGGGAGAACACAGATACGCAGTATTTT
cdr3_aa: CASSFQGGENTDTQYF

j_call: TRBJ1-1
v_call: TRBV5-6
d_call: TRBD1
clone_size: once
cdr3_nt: TGTGCCAGCCGAATCGGGACAGTGAACACTGAAGCTTTCTTT
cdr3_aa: CASRIGTVNTEAFF

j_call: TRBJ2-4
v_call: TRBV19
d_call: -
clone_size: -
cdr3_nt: TGTGCCAGTAGTATCCACCCTCCAGGGCAAAACATTCAGTACTTC
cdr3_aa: CASSIHPPGQNIQYF

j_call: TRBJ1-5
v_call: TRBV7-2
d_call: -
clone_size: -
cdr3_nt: TGTGCCAGCAGCTTAGCAGGGGGAAGCAATCAGCCCCAGCATTTT
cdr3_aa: CASSLAGGSNQPQHF

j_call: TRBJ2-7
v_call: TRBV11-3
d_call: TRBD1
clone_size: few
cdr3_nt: TGTGCCAGCAGCTCACAGGGGGACGAGCAGTACTTC
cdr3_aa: CASSSQGDEQYF

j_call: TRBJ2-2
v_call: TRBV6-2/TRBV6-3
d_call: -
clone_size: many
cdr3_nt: TGTGCCAGCAGTAAAGGGTGGGGCCAGAACACCGGGGAGCTGTTTTTT
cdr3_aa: CASSKGWGQNTGELFF

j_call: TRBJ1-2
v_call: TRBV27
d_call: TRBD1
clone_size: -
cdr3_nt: TGTGCCAGCAGCTTGGGACAGGGTAGAAGTTATGGCTACACCTTC
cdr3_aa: CASSLGQGRSYGYTF

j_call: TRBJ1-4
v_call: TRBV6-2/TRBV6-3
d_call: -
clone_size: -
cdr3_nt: TGTGCCAGCAGTTTTGCTGCAGGGATTCGAAAACTGTTTTTT
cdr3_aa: CASSFAAGIRKLFF

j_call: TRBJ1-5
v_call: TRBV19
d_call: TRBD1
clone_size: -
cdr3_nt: TGTGCCAGTAGTCTAGGGACAGGAACCAATCAGCCCCAGCATTTT
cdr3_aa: CASSLGTGTNQPQHF

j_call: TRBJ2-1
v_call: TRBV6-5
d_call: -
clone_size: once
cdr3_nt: TGTGCCAGCAGTTACGACGTGGACAGTCTACCTAATGAGCAGTTCTTC
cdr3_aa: CASSYDVDSLPNEQFF

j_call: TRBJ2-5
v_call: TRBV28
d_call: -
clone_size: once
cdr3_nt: TGTGCCAGCAGTTCCCCCGGTCAAGAGACCCAGTACTTC
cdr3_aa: CASSSPGQETQYF

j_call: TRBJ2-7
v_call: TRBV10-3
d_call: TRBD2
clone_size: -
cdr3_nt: TGTGCCATCAGTGGGGAGGGGATCAAGCAGTACTTC
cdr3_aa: CAISGEGIKQYF

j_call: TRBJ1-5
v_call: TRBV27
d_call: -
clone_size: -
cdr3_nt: TGTGCCAGCAGTTTCGTATCCCCCCTGCAGGTTAGCAATCAGCCCCAGCATTTT
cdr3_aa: CASSFVSPLQVSNQPQHF

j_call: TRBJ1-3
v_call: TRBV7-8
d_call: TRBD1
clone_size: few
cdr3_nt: TGTGCCAGCAGCTTAGGACAGGGGGCAACTGGAAACACCATATATTTT
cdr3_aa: CASSLGQGATGNTIYF

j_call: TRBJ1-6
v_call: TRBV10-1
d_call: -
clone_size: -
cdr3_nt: TGCGCCAGCAAACCCCCTGGGGGGGGTTCACCCCTCCACTTT
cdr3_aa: CASKPPGGGSPLHF

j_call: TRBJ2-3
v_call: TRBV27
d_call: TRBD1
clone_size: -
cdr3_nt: TGTGCCAGCAGTTTATCAACAGGGGGTTTGGATACGCAGTATTTT
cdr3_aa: CASSLSTGGLDTQYF

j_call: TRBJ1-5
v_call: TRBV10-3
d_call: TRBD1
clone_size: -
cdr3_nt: TGTGCCATCAGTGAGTCCATCATCGGGACAGTCGATTATAGCAATCAGCCCCAGCATTTT
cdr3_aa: CAISESIIGTVDYSNQPQHF

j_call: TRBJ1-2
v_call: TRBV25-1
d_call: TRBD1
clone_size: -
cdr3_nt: TGTGCCGCCGGGACAGGGGGCGTGAGAGGCTACACCTTC
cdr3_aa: CAAGTGGVRGYTF

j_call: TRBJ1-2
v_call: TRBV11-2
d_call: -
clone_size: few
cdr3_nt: TGTGCCAGCAGCTTAAGCGACAGTGCGGGCTACACCTTC
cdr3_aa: CASSLSDSAGYTF

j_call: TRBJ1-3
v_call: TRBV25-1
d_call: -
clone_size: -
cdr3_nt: TGTGCCAGCGGCTTTACAGGAAACACCATATATTTT
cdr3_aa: CASGFTGNTIYF

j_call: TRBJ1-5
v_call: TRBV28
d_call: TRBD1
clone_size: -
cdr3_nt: TGTGCCAGCAGTTTGGGACAGCAGCCCCAGCATTTT
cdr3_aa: CASSLGQQPQHF

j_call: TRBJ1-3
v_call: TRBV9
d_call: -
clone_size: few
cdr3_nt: TGTGCCAGCAGCGTCGAACAGACATCTGGAAACACCATATATTTT
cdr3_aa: CASSVEQTSGNTIYF

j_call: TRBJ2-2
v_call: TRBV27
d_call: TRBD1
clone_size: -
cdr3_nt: TGTGCCAGCAGTTTAAAGGTCCCTGGGACAGGGAACACCGGGGAGCTGTTTTTT
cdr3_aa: CASSLKVPGTGNTGELFF

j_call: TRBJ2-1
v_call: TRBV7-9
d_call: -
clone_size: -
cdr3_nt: TGTGCCAGCACCTACGGTTGGAGCAATGAGCAGTTCTTC
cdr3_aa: CASTYGWSNEQFF

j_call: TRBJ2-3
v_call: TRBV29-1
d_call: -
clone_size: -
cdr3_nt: TGCAGCGGCTCGGATAGGGGGGGTACAGATACGCAGTATTTT
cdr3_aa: CSGSDRGGTDTQYF

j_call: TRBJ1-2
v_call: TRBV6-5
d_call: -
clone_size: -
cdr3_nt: TGTGCCAGCAGTTCTCGTCCGGGACAACTAAACTATGGCTACACCTTC
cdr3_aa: CASSSRPGQLNYGYTF

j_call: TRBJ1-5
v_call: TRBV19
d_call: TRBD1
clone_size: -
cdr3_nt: TGTGCCAGTAGAAAACAGGGGCCGCCTCAGCCCCAGCATTTT
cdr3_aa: CASRKQGPPQPQHF

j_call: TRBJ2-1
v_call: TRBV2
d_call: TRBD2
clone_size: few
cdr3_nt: TGTGCCAGCAGTGGTTTCCCGGGGGGGGATGAGCAGTTCTTC
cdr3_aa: CASSGFPGGDEQFF

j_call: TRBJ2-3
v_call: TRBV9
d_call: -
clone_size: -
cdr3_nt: TGTGCCAGCAGCGTAGTAGAGGATACGCAGTATTTT
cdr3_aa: CASSVVEDTQYF

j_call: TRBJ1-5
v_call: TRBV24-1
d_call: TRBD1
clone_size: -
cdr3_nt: TGTGCCACTACCGACAGGGGCTATCAGCCCCAGCATTTT
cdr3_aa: CATTDRGYQPQHF

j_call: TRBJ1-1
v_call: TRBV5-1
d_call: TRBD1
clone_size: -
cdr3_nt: TGCGCCACGGGGACAGGGGTCAACACTGAAGCTTTCTTT
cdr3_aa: CATGTGVNTEAFF

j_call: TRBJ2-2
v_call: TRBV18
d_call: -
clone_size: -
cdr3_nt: TGTGCCAGCTACCCAGCCCGGGAGACCGGGGAGCTGTTTTTT
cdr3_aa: CASYPARETGELFF

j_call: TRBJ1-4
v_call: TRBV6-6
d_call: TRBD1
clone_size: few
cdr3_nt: TGTGCCAGCAGCCCCCAGGGGGACAGTGAAAAACTGTTTTTT
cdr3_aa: CASSPQGDSEKLFF

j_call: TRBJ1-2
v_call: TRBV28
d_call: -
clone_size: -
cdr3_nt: TGTGCCAGCAGTTCAACACTATATGGCTACACCTTC
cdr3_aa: CASSSTLYGYTF

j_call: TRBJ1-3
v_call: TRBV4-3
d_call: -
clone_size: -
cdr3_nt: TGCGCCAGCAGCCAAGAATCCCGCAGAAGCTCTGGAAACACCATATATTTT
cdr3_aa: CASSQESRRSSGNTIYF

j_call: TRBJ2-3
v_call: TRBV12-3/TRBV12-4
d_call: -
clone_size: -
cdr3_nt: TGTGCCAGCAGCTCCGGGGGATCAGATACGCAGTATTTT
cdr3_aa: CASSSGGSDTQYF

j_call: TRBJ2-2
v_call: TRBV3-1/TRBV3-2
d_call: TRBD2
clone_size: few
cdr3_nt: TGTGCCAGCAGCCCCTCAGCGGGGGGGGGCACCGGGGAGCTGTTTTTT
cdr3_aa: CASSPSAGGGTGELFF

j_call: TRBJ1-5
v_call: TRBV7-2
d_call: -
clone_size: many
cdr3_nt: TGTGCCAGCAGCTTATGGGGGGGCGGCAATCAGCCCCAGCATTTT
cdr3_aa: CASSLWGGGNQPQHF

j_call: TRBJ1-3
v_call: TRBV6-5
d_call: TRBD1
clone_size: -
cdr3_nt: TGTGCCAGCAGGAACAGGGGAGTCCCTGGAAACACCATATATTTT
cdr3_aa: CASRNRGVPGNTIYF